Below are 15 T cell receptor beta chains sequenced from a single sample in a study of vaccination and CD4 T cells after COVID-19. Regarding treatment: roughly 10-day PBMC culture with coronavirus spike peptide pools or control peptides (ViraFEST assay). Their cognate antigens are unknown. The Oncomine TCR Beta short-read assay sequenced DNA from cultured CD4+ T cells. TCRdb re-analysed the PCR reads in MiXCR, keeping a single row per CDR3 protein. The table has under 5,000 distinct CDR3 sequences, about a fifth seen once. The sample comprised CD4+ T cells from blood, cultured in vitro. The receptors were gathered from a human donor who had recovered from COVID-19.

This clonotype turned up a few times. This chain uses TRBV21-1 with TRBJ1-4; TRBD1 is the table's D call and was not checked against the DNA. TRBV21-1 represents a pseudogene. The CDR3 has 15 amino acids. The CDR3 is CASSCTRGLNKKLFF. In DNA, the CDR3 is TGTGCCAGCAGCTGTACCCGGGGGTTGAACAAAAAACTGTTTTTT.

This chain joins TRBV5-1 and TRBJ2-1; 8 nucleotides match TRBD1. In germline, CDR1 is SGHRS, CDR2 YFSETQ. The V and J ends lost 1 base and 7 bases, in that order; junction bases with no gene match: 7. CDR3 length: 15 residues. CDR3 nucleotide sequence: TGCGCCAGCAGCTTGTCGGCAGGGGGCTGGAATGAGCAGTTCTTC. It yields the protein CASSLSAGGWNEQFF.

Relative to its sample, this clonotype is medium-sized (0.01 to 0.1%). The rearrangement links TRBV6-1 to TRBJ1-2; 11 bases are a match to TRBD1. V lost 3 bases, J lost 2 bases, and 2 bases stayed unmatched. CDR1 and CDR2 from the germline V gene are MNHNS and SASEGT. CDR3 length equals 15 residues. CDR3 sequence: CASSEGQGVNYGYTF. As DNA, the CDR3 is TGTGCCAGCAGTGAGGGACAGGGGGTGAACTATGGCTACACCTTC.

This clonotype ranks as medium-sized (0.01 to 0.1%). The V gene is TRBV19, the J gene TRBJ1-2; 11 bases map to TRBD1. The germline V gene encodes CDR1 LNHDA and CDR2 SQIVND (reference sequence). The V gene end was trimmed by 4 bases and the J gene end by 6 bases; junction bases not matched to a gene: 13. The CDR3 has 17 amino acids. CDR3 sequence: CASSTHSAQGQGDGYTF. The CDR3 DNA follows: TGTGCCAGTAGTACCCACTCTGCACAGGGACAGGGGGATGGCTACACCTTC.

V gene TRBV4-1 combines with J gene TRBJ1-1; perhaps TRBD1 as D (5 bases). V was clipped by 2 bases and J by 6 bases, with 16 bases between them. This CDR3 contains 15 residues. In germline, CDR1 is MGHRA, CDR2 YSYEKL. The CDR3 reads CASSQSQYLGAEAFF. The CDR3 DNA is TGCGCCAGCAGCCAATCCCAGTACTTGGGGGCTGAAGCTTTCTTT.

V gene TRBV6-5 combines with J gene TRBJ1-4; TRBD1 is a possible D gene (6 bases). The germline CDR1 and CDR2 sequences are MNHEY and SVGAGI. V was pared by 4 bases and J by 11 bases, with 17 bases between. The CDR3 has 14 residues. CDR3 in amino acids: CASSWGAGLGKLFF. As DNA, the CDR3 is TGTGCCAGCAGTTGGGGGGCGGGCCTGGGGAAACTGTTTTTT.

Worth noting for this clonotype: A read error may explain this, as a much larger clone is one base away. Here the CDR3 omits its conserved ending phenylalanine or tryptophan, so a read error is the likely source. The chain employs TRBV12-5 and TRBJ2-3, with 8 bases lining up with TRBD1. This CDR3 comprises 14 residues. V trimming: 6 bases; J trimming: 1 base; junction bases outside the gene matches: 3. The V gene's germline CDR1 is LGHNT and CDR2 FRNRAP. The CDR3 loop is CASGGQGGTDTQYS. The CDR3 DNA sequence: TGTGCTAGTGGCGGACAGGGAGGCACAGATACGCAGTATTCT.

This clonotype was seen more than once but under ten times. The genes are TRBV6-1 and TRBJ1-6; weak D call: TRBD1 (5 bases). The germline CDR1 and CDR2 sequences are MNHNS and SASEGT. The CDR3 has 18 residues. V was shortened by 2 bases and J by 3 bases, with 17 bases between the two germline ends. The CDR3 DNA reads TGTGCCAGCAGTGAACCAAGGGAGACAGATTTCTATAATTCACCCCTCCACTTT. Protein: CASSEPRETDFYNSPLHF.

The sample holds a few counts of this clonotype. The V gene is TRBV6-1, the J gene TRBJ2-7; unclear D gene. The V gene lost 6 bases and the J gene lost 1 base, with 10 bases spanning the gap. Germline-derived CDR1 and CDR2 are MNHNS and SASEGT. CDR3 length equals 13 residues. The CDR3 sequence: CASRLTGSYEQYF. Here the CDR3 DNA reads TGTGCCAGCAGACTAACGGGTTCCTACGAGCAGTACTTC.

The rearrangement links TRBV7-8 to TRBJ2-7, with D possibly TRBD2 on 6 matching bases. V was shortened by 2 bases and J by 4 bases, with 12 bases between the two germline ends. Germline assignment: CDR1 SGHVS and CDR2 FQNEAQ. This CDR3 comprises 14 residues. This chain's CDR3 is CASSLPPGGYEQYF. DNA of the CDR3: TGTGCCAGCAGCTTACCTCCCGGGGGATACGAGCAGTACTTC.

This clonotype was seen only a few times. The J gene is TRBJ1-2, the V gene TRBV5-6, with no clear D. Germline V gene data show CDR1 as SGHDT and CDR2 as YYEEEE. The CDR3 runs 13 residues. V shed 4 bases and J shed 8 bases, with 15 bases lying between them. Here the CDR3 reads CASSPGVGLGYTF. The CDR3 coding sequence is TGTGCCAGCAGCCCCGGTGTAGGGTTGGGCTACACCTTC.

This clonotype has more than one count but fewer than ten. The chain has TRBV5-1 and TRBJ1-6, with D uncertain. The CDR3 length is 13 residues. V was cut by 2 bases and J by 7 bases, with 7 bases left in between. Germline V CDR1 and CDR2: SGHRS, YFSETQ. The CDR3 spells CASSFWANSPLHF. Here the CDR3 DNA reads TGCGCCAGCAGCTTCTGGGCAAATTCACCCCTCCACTTT.

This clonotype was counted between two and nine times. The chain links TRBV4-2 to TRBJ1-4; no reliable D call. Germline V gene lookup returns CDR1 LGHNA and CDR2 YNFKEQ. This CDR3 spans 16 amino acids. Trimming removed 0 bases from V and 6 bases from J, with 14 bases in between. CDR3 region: CASSQDRAVEYEKLFF. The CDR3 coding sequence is TGTGCCAGCAGCCAAGATCGGGCAGTGGAATATGAAAAACTGTTTTTT.

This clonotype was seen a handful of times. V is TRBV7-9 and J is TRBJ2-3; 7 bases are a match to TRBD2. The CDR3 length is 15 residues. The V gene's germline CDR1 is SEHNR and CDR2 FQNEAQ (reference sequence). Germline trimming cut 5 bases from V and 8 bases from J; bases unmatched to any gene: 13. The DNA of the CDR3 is TGTGCCAGCAGCCCCCTAGCGGCTAATTCGGGTACGCAGTATTTT. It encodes CASSPLAANSGTQYF.

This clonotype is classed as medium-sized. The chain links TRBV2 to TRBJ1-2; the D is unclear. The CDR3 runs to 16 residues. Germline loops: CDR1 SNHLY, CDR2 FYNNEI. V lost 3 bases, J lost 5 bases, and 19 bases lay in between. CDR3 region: CASSDDGRGREYGYTF. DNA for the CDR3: TGTGCCAGCAGTGATGACGGTCGAGGGAGGGAGTATGGCTACACCTTC.